This record looks at one T cell receptor (beta chain) sequence and its context. The antigen is undetermined. Sample-barcoded 5' priming and a J-beta primer mix drove a second PCR of about 6 to 11 cycles. TCRdb reanalysed the 5' RACE reads using MiXCR and keeps one entry per CDR3 protein. The profile shows 800,000 or so distinct CDR3 sequences, around a quarter of them singletons. The sample is drawn from a study of blood T cells in healthy people across ages. The study's findings and limits: CMV infection status of these donors was not known.

The V gene's germline CDR1 is SGHRS and CDR2 YFSETQ. The CDR3 has 15 amino acids. The individuals who served as donors were healthy Caucasians living in Russia, aged roughly 6 to 95. These same data were also listed under a study on T cells of mothers and their children. Per that paper: About 2.8 million TCR beta reads per child versus over 9 million per mother. Related mother-child pairs shared marginally more repertoire than unrelated pairs, though not significantly.

The sequenced sample was blood. The chain uses TRBV5-1 and TRBJ2-5; D not resolved. The J call may be in error: the DNA end matches TRBJ2-7 better. The source is a boy aged 5 to 17 in good health. CDR3 sequence: CASSLGSAGGYEQYF. The CDR3 DNA follows: TGCGCCAGCAGCTTGGGATCAGCTGGCGGCTACGAGCAGTACTTC.